The T cell receptor beta chain under discussion was sequenced for a study of identical twins. Overall study results and limits: Insertion counts were lower in abundant cord blood beta clonotypes, a trend that memory repertoires did not show. In beta out-of-frame sequences, the excess sharing between twins was weaker.

Germline CDR1 is LGHNT and CDR2 is FRNRAP. Losses at the gene ends were 3 bases for V and 3 bases for J; bases not matched to a gene: 7. The CDR3 consists of 17 residues. Concerning this clonotype itself: What it binds is unknown.

TCRdb called the 5' RACE reads again in MiXCR, with one record for every CDR3 protein. The sample includes around 510,000 distinct CDR3 sequences, roughly 13% of them seen just once. These data were likewise used in another study, on yellow fever vaccine responses in identical twins.

This chain uses TRBV12-5 with TRBJ2-1; 11 bases map to TRBD2. Specimen: CD4+ T cells sorted from blood. The source is a woman younger than 30 in good health. The CDR3 nucleotides are TGTGCTAGTGGTTTTGCCCCACTAGCGGGAGACTACAATGAGCAGTTCTTC. The encoded protein is CASGFAPLAGDYNEQFF.